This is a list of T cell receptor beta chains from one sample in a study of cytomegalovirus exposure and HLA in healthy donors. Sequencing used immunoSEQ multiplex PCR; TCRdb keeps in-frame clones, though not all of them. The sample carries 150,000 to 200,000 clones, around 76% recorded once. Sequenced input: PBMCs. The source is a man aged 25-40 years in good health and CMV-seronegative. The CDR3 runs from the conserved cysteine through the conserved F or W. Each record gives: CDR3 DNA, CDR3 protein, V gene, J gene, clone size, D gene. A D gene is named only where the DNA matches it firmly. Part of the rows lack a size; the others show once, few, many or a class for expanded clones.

DNA: TGCGCCAGCAGCCTACTGGGACAGTATGAAAAACTGTTTTTT; CDR3: CASSLLGQYEKLFF; V: TRBV4-1; J: TRBJ1-4; size: .; D: TRBD1
DNA: TGTGCCAGCAGTGAATCGACAGGTTCTATCCAGCCCCAGCATTTT; CDR3: CASSESTGSIQPQHF; V: TRBV2; J: TRBJ1-5; size: .; D: .
DNA: TGTGCCGGCAGGAAACTCGGGAGGGGGCTAGAGACCCAGTACTTC; CDR3: CAGRKLGRGLETQYF; V: TRBV28; J: TRBJ2-5; size: once; D: .
DNA: TGCGCCAGCAGCTTAGGCGCTAGCGGCACCTACGAGCAGTACTTC; CDR3: CASSLGASGTYEQYF; V: TRBV5-1; J: TRBJ2-7; size: .; D: TRBD2
DNA: TGTGCCAGCAGCCGGGGGGGCAGCTCCTACAATGAGCAGTTCTTC; CDR3: CASSRGGSSYNEQFF; V: TRBV7-2; J: TRBJ2-1; size: few; D: TRBD2
DNA: TGCGCCAGCAGCTCCGGGACAGGGGTCTACGAGCAGTACTTC; CDR3: CASSSGTGVYEQYF; V: TRBV4-1; J: TRBJ2-7; size: .; D: TRBD1
DNA: TGTGCCAGCAGCTTATGGGGGGACCCCAATCAGCCCCAGCATTTT; CDR3: CASSLWGDPNQPQHF; V: TRBV7-6; J: TRBJ1-5; size: .; D: .
DNA: TGTGCCAGCAGACGACGGGCGGGAGGGGGAGAGACCCAGTACTTC; CDR3: CASRRRAGGGETQYF; V: TRBV13; J: TRBJ2-5; size: .; D: TRBD2
DNA: TGTGCCAGCAGTTTCCAGATGGACGGGACAGACTACGAGCAGTACTTC; CDR3: CASSFQMDGTDYEQYF; V: TRBV28; J: TRBJ2-7; size: .; D: TRBD1
DNA: TGCGCCAGCAGCTTAGTCGGTCGCAATGAGCAGTTCTTC; CDR3: CASSLVGRNEQFF; V: TRBV5-1; J: TRBJ2-1; size: .; D: .
DNA: TGCGCCAGCAGCTTTCCGCCTAGCGGGACTAACGGGGAGCTGTTTTTT; CDR3: CASSFPPSGTNGELFF; V: TRBV5-1; J: TRBJ2-2; size: .; D: TRBD2
DNA: TGTGCCAGCAGCTTAGCGGGAGGGATAAATGAGCAGTTCTTC; CDR3: CASSLAGGINEQFF; V: TRBV7-3; J: TRBJ2-1; size: .; D: TRBD2
DNA: TGTGCCAGCAGCCCTGGAATCGGAGTGAACACTGAAGCTTTCTTT; CDR3: CASSPGIGVNTEAFF; V: TRBV28; J: TRBJ1-1; size: .; D: .
DNA: TGTGCCAGCAGCGCCAAGCGGGCCCCCACCTCCTACAATGAGCAGTTCTTC; CDR3: CASSAKRAPTSYNEQFF; V: TRBV7-2; J: TRBJ2-1; size: .; D: .
DNA: TGTGCCAGCAGCCGAACTAGTCGTGGCCCCTACGAGCAGTACTTC; CDR3: CASSRTSRGPYEQYF; V: TRBV5-4; J: TRBJ2-7; size: .; D: .
DNA: TGCGCCAGCAGCCTTACTCACAGGGGAGAGCAGCCCCAGCATTTT; CDR3: CASSLTHRGEQPQHF; V: TRBV4-1; J: TRBJ1-5; size: .; D: TRBD1
DNA: TGCGCCAGCAGCCAATGGGGAGGACTAGCCGATTCCTACAATGAGCAGTTCTTC; CDR3: CASSQWGGLADSYNEQFF; V: TRBV4-1; J: TRBJ2-1; size: .; D: TRBD2
DNA: TGTGCCAGCAGTTACTCGGGCAGCTCTAACTATGGCTACACCTTC; CDR3: CASSYSGSSNYGYTF; V: TRBV6-5; J: TRBJ1-2; size: .; D: .
DNA: TGTGCCTGGAGTGACAGGACTAGCGGGATAGACCGGCAGTACTTC; CDR3: CAWSDRTSGIDRQYF; V: TRBV30; J: TRBJ2-7; size: .; D: TRBD2
DNA: TGTGCCAGCAGCTTATCAGGGGCAACTAATGAAAAACTGTTTTTT; CDR3: CASSLSGATNEKLFF; V: TRBV7-9; J: TRBJ1-4; size: .; D: .
DNA: TGTGCCAGCACCCCGGGAGGGACGGAGAACAATGAGCAGTTCTTC; CDR3: CASTPGGTENNEQFF; V: TRBV5-4; J: TRBJ2-1; size: .; D: TRBD2
DNA: TGTGCCAGCAGCTCTGGGCGCGAGCAGTACTTC; CDR3: CASSSGREQYF; V: TRBV7-3; J: TRBJ2-7; size: once; D: .
DNA: TGTGCCAGCAGCTTGGGACAGGGAGGAGATACGCAGTATTTT; CDR3: CASSLGQGGDTQYF; V: TRBV5-6; J: TRBJ2-3; size: .; D: .
DNA: TGTGCCAGCAGTTTGGGGACTAGCCCTTCCTACGAGCAGTACTTC; CDR3: CASSLGTSPSYEQYF; V: TRBV27; J: TRBJ2-7; size: .; D: TRBD2
DNA: TGCAGCGTTGAAGAACGGGTTGCTTTCTTT; CDR3: CSVEERVAFF; V: TRBV29-1; J: TRBJ1-1; size: .; D: .
DNA: TGCGCCAGCAGCCAAGAGCCGGACATCATGAACACTGAAGCTTTCTTT; CDR3: CASSQEPDIMNTEAFF; V: TRBV4-1; J: TRBJ1-1; size: once; D: .
DNA: TGTGCCAGCGCAAGACTAGCGGGAACCGGGGAGCTGTTTTTT; CDR3: CASARLAGTGELFF; V: TRBV6-1; J: TRBJ2-2; size: .; D: TRBD2
DNA: TGTGCCAGCAGTCCGGGAATAGGGACAGGGGGCGCTTCCGAGCAGTACTTC; CDR3: CASSPGIGTGGASEQYF; V: TRBV27; J: TRBJ2-7; size: .; D: TRBD1
DNA: TGTGCCAGCAGCTTGCGAAACAGGGTTGGGACCGGGGAGCTGTTTTTT; CDR3: CASSLRNRVGTGELFF; V: TRBV5-6; J: TRBJ2-2; size: few; D: .
DNA: TGCGCCAGCAGCTCAAGACTAGCGGGAGGGCCTCCTGGGGCCAACGTCCTGACTTTC; CDR3: CASSSRLAGGPPGANVLTF; V: TRBV5-1; J: TRBJ2-6; size: .; D: TRBD2
DNA: TGTGCCAGCAGATCCTTACAGGGGGGCTCTGGAAACACCATATATTTT; CDR3: CASRSLQGGSGNTIYF; V: TRBV27; J: TRBJ1-3; size: .; D: TRBD1
DNA: TGTGCCAGCAGTCTGGGGGACAGGGGATACACTGAAGCTTTCTTT; CDR3: CASSLGDRGYTEAFF; V: TRBV28; J: TRBJ1-1; size: .; D: TRBD1
DNA: TGTGCCAGAAGCTTGTTCGAACGGGAGGGCCCCGAGCAGTACTTC; CDR3: CARSLFEREGPEQYF; V: TRBV5-3; J: TRBJ2-7; size: .; D: TRBD2
DNA: TGTGCCAGCAGGAGACTAGCGGGACACGAGCAGTACTTC; CDR3: CASRRLAGHEQYF; V: TRBV7-6; J: TRBJ2-7; size: .; D: TRBD2
DNA: TGTGCCAGCAGCCCCGAGGCGGCACTATCCTACGAGCAGTACTTC; CDR3: CASSPEAALSYEQYF; V: TRBV11-3; J: TRBJ2-7; size: .; D: .
DNA: TGCGCCAGCAGCCAAGATCCTAGAAGGTACGAGCAGTACTTC; CDR3: CASSQDPRRYEQYF; V: TRBV4-1; J: TRBJ2-7; size: once; D: .
DNA: TGTGCCAGCTCACCAGGGACATCTCCCTACGAGCAGTACTTC; CDR3: CASSPGTSPYEQYF; V: TRBV18; J: TRBJ2-7; size: .; D: .
DNA: TGTGCCAGCAGCGTAGCGACAGGAGCAACGGGAGGCTACACCTTC; CDR3: CASSVATGATGGYTF; V: TRBV9; J: TRBJ1-2; size: .; D: .
DNA: TGTGCCAGCAGTTTCTTCGGGGGAGGGAGCTCCTACGAGCAGTACTTC; CDR3: CASSFFGGGSSYEQYF; V: TRBV27; J: TRBJ2-7; size: .; D: TRBD2
DNA: TGTGCCAGCAGGTTACCGACAGGGCGTAACTATGGCTACACCTTC; CDR3: CASRLPTGRNYGYTF; V: TRBV28; J: TRBJ1-2; size: .; D: TRBD1
DNA: TGTGCCAGAAGCTTGCCAGACAGTTTTTCTTACGAGCAGTACTTC; CDR3: CARSLPDSFSYEQYF; V: TRBV5-3; J: TRBJ2-7; size: .; D: .
DNA: TGTGCCAGCAGTCCGACAGGGGATACCTACGAGCAGTACTTC; CDR3: CASSPTGDTYEQYF; V: TRBV6-5; J: TRBJ2-7; size: .; D: TRBD1
DNA: TGTGCCAGCAGATTCACAGGGTCCTATGGCTACACCTTC; CDR3: CASRFTGSYGYTF; V: TRBV28; J: TRBJ1-2; size: .; D: .
DNA: TGTGCCAGTCAACGGTCCTCTCCCAACTATGGCTACACCTTC; CDR3: CASQRSSPNYGYTF; V: TRBV19; J: TRBJ1-2; size: .; D: .
DNA: TGTGCCAGCAAACCCAACTGGCGGGAGAGCACAGATACGCAGTATTTT; CDR3: CASKPNWRESTDTQYF; V: TRBV28; J: TRBJ2-3; size: .; D: TRBD2
DNA: TGTGCCAGCAGCGCTAGGACTAGCGGGAGTTCGAACACCGGGGAGCTGTTTTTT; CDR3: CASSARTSGSSNTGELFF; V: TRBV9; J: TRBJ2-2; size: .; D: TRBD2